The T cell receptor (beta chain) under discussion was sequenced for a study of type 1 and type 2 diabetes patients. From germline, CDR1 is LNHDA and CDR2 SQIVND (reference sequence). V shed 5 bases, J shed 5 bases, and the junction held 9 bases outside the gene matches. This CDR3 is 15 amino acids long. The PCR template was genomic DNA. Amplification of the beta chain CDR3 used 30 forward and 13 reverse multiplex primers. One entry per CDR3 protein, called by TCRdb with MiXCR from the multiplex PCR reads. The sample holds 250,000 to 300,000 distinct CDR3 sequences, more than 40% seen once. The sequence came from a man between 18 and 35 years old with type 2 diabetes. The rearrangement joins TRBV19 to TRBJ2-7, with 10 bases identical to TRBD2. Input material: peripheral blood mononuclear cells (PBMCs). CDR3 region: CASSLSGRAIDEQYF. The CDR3 DNA follows: TGTGCCAGTAGTCTGAGCGGGAGGGCCATAGACGAGCAGTACTTC.